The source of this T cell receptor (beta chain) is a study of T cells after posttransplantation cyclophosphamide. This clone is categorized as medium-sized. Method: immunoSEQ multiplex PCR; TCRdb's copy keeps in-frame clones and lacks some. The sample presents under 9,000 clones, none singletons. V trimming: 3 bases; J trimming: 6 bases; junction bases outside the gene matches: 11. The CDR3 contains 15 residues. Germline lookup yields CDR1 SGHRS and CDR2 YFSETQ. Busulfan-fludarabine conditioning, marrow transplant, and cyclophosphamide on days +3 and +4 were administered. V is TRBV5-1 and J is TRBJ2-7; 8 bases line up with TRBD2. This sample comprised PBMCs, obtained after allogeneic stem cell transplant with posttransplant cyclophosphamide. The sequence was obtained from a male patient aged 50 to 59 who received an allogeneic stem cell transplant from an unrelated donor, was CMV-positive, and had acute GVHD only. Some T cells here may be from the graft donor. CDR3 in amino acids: CASSSGGVKGPEQYF. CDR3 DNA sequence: TGCGCCAGCAGCTCGGGGGGGGTGAAGGGTCCCGAGCAGTACTTC.